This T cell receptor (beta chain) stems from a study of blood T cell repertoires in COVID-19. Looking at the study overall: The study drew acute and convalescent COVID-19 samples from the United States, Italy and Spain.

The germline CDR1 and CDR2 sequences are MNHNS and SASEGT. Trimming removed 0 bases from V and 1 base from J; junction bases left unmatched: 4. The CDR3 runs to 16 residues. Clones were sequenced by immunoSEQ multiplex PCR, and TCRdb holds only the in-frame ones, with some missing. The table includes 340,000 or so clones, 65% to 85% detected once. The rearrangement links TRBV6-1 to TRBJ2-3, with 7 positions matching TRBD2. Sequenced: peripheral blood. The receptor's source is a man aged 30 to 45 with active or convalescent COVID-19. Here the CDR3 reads CASSEAQAGGTDTQYF. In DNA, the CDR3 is TGTGCCAGCAGTGAAGCCCAGGCGGGGGGCACAGATACGCAGTATTTT.